This T cell receptor (beta chain) originates from a study of blood T cell repertoires in COVID-19. Overall study context: The study drew acute and convalescent COVID-19 samples from the United States, Italy and Spain. Nucleic acid was either cDNA or gDNA, and it came from T cells, B-cell-depleted T cells, or PBMCs.

Authors' processing steps: Reference gene primer amplification yielded estimated nucleated cell counts. TCRdb's copy holds only in-frame clones and misses some; the assay was immunoSEQ multiplex PCR. V, J and clone size derive from that table, while D and trimming were established from the DNA sequence. The table has 140,000 or so clones, 84% seen once. J was trimmed by 4 bases and V by 5 bases; bases with no gene match: 8. The CDR3 has 14 amino acids. The germline CDR1 and CDR2 sequences are SGHRS and YFSETQ. This chain uses TRBV5-1 with TRBJ1-2; 7 positions agree with TRBD1. Sequencing was done on a sample of peripheral blood. The sequence came from a human donor in a cohort sampled during active COVID-19. The CDR3 DNA sequence: TGCGCCAGCAGGGAAACCGGGGACAGCTATGGCTACACCTTC. It specifies CASRETGDSYGYTF. The whole variable domain, remainder taken from reference TRBV5-1 and TRBJ1-2, is KAGVTQTPRYLIKTRGQQVTLSCSPISGHRSVSWYQQTPGQGLQFLFEYFSETQRNKGNFPGRFSGRQFSNSRSEMNVSTLELGDSALYLCASRETGDSYGYTFGSGTRLTVV.